These 18 T cell receptor beta chains came from one sample sequenced in a study of blood T cells in healthy people across ages. A J-beta primer mix and a sample-barcoded 5' primer were used in a second PCR of about 7 to 12 cycles. TCRdb fed the 5' RACE reads into MiXCR, producing one record per CDR3 protein. The table has about 770,000 distinct CDR3 sequences, under 45% seen once. Sequencing was done on a sample of blood. These receptors all stem from a man in his 60s in good health.

In this sample, this clonotype turned up a few times. The rearrangement joins TRBV29-1 to TRBJ2-5; TRBD1 agrees at 9 bases. Matching the DNA end better, TRBJ2-7 makes the J call doubtful. This CDR3 comprises 13 residues. The germline V gene encodes CDR1 SQVTM and CDR2 ANQGSEA. The CDR3 DNA reads TGCAGCGTTGGGGGACAGGGCACCGCCGAGCAGTACTTC. Translated: CSVGGQGTAEQYF.

The chain is built from TRBV9 and TRBJ2-1; 7 bases are shared with TRBD1. Germline V gene lookup returns CDR1 SGDLS and CDR2 YYNGEE. The CDR3 length is 16 residues. V lost 3 bases and J lost 3; bases outside the gene matches: 9. The CDR3 DNA follows: TGTGCCAGCAGCGCTTCCGGGACAGTGGACTACAATGAGCAGTTCTTC. This translates into CASSASGTVDYNEQFF. The whole variable domain, filled in from reference TRBV9 and TRBJ2-1, reads DSGVTQTPKHLITATGQRVTLRCSPRSGDLSVYWYQQSLDQGLQFLIQYYNGEERAKGNILERFSAQQFPDLHSELNLSSLELGDSALYFCASSASGTVDYNEQFFGPGTRLTVL.

There are a few counts of this clonotype. The chain has TRBV7-2 and TRBJ2-1; D unresolved. The V end lost 1 base, the J end lost 5 bases, and 9 bases lay between the germline ends. Germline V CDR1 and CDR2: SGHTA, FQGNSA. CDR3 length: 14 amino acids. The CDR3: CASSLGGVHNEQFF. DNA of the CDR3: TGTGCCAGCAGCTTAGGTGGGGTCCACAATGAGCAGTTCTTC.

This clonotype has more than one count but fewer than ten. This chain connects TRBV20-1 to TRBJ1-2; possibly TRBD1 for D (5 bases). From germline, CDR1 is DFQATT and CDR2 SNEGSKA (reference sequence). The CDR3 extends over 10 amino acids. The V end was cut by 8 bases, the J end by 3 bases, with 7 bases between. The CDR3 DNA reads TGCAGTCAGGGCGACTATGGCTACACCTTC. As protein: CSQGDYGYTF.

The chain links TRBV2 to TRBJ1-1; tentatively, D is TRBD1 (5 bases). Germline-derived CDR1 and CDR2 are SNHLY and FYNNEI. V dropped 6 bases and J dropped 6 bases, with 23 bases sitting between them. The CDR3 totals 16 residues. CDR3 sequence reads: CASRKGSGMLYAEAFF. The CDR3 bases are TGTGCCAGCAGGAAGGGATCAGGGATGCTGTACGCTGAAGCTTTCTTT.

This clonotype was detected a few times. V gene TRBV10-3 combines with J gene TRBJ1-5; the match to TRBD1 covers 9 bases. This CDR3 is built from 13 residues. Germline CDR1 reads ENHRY; CDR2 reads SYGVKD. The trim removed 6 bases at V and 6 bases at J, leaving 3 bases unmatched. The CDR3 nucleotides are TGTGCCATCAGCGGGACAGGGCGTCAGCCCCAGCATTTT. Encoded protein: CAISGTGRQPQHF.

The chain uses TRBV18 and TRBJ2-4; no reliable D call. Judging by the DNA end, TRBJ2-5 fits better; the J call may be wrong. This CDR3 region has 13 residues. CDR1 and CDR2 from the germline V gene are KGHSH and LQKENI. This chain's CDR3 is CASSPARSETQYF. The CDR3 nucleotides read TGTGCCAGCTCACCGGCGCGCTCGGAGACCCAGTACTTC.

The V and J genes are TRBV27 and TRBJ2-3; tentatively, D is TRBD2 (6 bases). This CDR3 comprises 16 residues. CDR1 and CDR2 from the germline V gene are MNHEY and SMNVEV (reference sequence). V lost 6 bases to trimming and J lost 4 bases, with 20 bases between them. The CDR3: CASRRGLVASPDTQYF. The CDR3 DNA reads TGTGCCAGCAGACGGGGACTGGTAGCCTCCCCAGATACGCAGTATTTT.

The V call is TRBV20-1, the J call TRBJ1-2; TRBD1 aligns across 7 bases. CDR3 length equals 14 residues. V shed 5 bases and J 8 bases; nucleotides not matched to a gene: 14. Germline assignment: CDR1 DFQATT and CDR2 SNEGSKA (reference sequence). The CDR3 region has the DNA TGCAGTGCTTACACCACAGGGGCATCTGGGGGCTACACCTTC. It translates to CSAYTTGASGGYTF.

The V call is TRBV5-1, the J call TRBJ2-5; 11 bases are shared with TRBD2. Germline V gene sequence: CDR1 SGHRS, CDR2 YFSETQ. V was pared by 4 bases and J by 2 bases, with 7 bases of the junction left unmatched. The CDR3 is 16 amino acids. In DNA form, the CDR3 reads TGCGCCAGCAGCCCGAGTCTAGCGGGGGGACAAGAGACCCAGTACTTC. This encodes CASSPSLAGGQETQYF.

This chain uses TRBV20-1 with TRBJ2-1; 9 positions agree with TRBD2. Germline V gene data show CDR1 as DFQATT and CDR2 as SNEGSKA (reference sequence). The CDR3 has 16 residues. The V segment lost 4 bases and the J segment 6 bases; nucleotides outside the gene matches: 13. CDR3 amino acids: CSAKNSDVAGVNEQFF. The CDR3, as DNA: TGCAGTGCTAAGAACTCGGACGTAGCGGGGGTCAATGAGCAGTTCTTC.

The CDR3 DNA reads as TGTGCCAGCAGACTCGGGGGTGTGGGACACAGCAACTATGGCTACACCTTC. Its protein is CASRLGGVGHSNYGYTF. V gene TRBV12-3 or TRBV12-4 combines with J gene TRBJ1-2, with a tentative D call TRBD1 (6 bases). The CDR3 length is 17 residues. V lost 6 bases and J 2 bases, leaving 22 bases between the germline ends.

The rearrangement joins TRBV5-1 to TRBJ1-1; D might be TRBD1 (5 bases). This CDR3 region has 16 residues. CDR1 is SGHRS and CDR2 is YFSETQ in the germline V gene. Deletions cut 0 bases from V and 2 bases from J, with 14 bases between. CDR3 bases: TGCGCCAGCAGCTTGGAGGCGGGGACGGTTAACACTGAAGCTTTCTTT. The encoded protein is CASSLEAGTVNTEAFF.

V is TRBV2 and J is TRBJ1-5; D might be TRBD1 (6 bases). V lost 6 bases, J lost 0 bases, and 15 bases lay in between. CDR1 and CDR2 (germline): SNHLY, FYNNEI. The CDR3 has 16 amino acids. The DNA of the CDR3 is TGTGCCAGCAGAGAGTACGGGGGCAATAGCAATCAGCCCCAGCATTTT. Protein product: CASREYGGNSNQPQHF.

This clonotype was observed a handful of times. CDR3 nucleotide sequence: TGTGCCAGCAGCTGGGGCGGACAGGGCACTGAAGCTTTCTTT. Protein product: CASSWGGQGTEAFF. This chain joins TRBV7-8 and TRBJ1-1; 8 positions agree with TRBD1. V gave up 4 bases and J gave up 4 bases; unmatched junction bases: 5. Germline assignment: CDR1 SGHVS and CDR2 FQNEAQ. The CDR3 covers 14 residues. Together with reference TRBV7-8 and TRBJ1-1, the CDR3 gives the full variable domain: GAGVSQSPRYKVAKRGQDVALRCDPISGHVSLFWYQQALGQGPEFLTYFQNEAQLDKSGLPSDRFFAERPEGSVSTLKIQRTQQEDSAVYLCASSWGGQGTEAFFGQGTRLTVV.

To note about this clonotype: One end of the junction is discordant with germline, which a read error may explain. The chain couples TRBV5-1 to TRBJ1-2; D unresolved. The germline gives CDR1 SGHRS, CDR2 YFSETQ. The CDR3 consists of 14 residues. The CDR3 is CVSSDLTPDYGYTF. CDR3 coding DNA: TGTGTCAGCAGCGACTTAACTCCAGATTATGGCTACACCTTC.

The V gene is TRBV5-1, the J gene TRBJ2-3, with 9 positions matching TRBD1. The V gene's germline CDR1 is SGHRS and CDR2 YFSETQ. J was trimmed by 5 bases and V by 7 bases; bases with no gene match: 5. The CDR3 has 13 residues. DNA for the CDR3: TGCGCCAGCTGGGACAGGGTAATAGATACGCAGTATTTT. Translating it yields CASWDRVIDTQYF.

This chain joins TRBV30 and TRBJ2-7, with TRBD1 as a possible D gene (7 bases). The CDR3 spans 13 residues. Trimming stripped 5 bases from V and 3 bases from J, with 14 bases between. Germline lookup yields CDR1 GTSNPN and CDR2 SVGIG (reference sequence). For the CDR3, the DNA is TGTGCCTGGGAGACAGGGAGGTACTACGAGCAGTACTTC. It encodes CAWETGRYYEQYF. The entire variable domain, with the rest obtained from reference TRBV30 and TRBJ2-7, is as follows: SQTIHQWPATLVQPVGSPLSLECTVEGTSNPNLYWYRQAAGRGLQLLFYSVGIGQISSEVPQNLSASRPQDRQFILSSKKLLLSDSGFYLCAWETGRYYEQYFGPGTRLTVT.